Presented here are 13 T cell receptor beta chains from one specimen sequenced in a study of blood T cells in healthy people across ages. Using a J-beta primer mix together with a sample-barcoded 5' primer, a second PCR was run for 7 to 11 cycles. TCRdb itself ran the 5' RACE reads through MiXCR, one entry per CDR3 protein. The sample gives around 1.5 million distinct CDR3 sequences, roughly 32% of which show up once; about 11% is in the top ten. The material sequenced was blood. Receptors originate from a woman aged 30 to 39 in good health.

The CDR3, as DNA: TGTGCCAGCTCACCGACCGTGGAAGATACGCAGTATTTT. It translates to CASSPTVEDTQYF. This rearrangement joins TRBV18 to TRBJ2-3; D unresolved. Germline CDR1 and CDR2: KGHSH and LQKENI. The V end was cut by 3 bases, the J end by 5 bases, with 9 bases between. The CDR3 runs to 13 residues.

This clonotype was seen just once. The J gene is TRBJ2-1, the V gene TRBV6-1; a weak D match, TRBD1 (6 bases). V shed 2 bases and J shed 4 bases, with 12 bases lying between them. Germline lookup yields CDR1 MNHNS and CDR2 SASEGT. This CDR3 comprises 15 residues. The CDR3 bases are TGTGCCAGCAGTGAACAGGGGTTTCGGTACAATGAGCAGTTCTTC. Its translation: CASSEQGFRYNEQFF.

Concerning this clonotype: Because the CDR3 is missing its conserved closing phenylalanine or tryptophan, this is likely a read error. The V and J genes are TRBV12-3 or TRBV12-4 and TRBJ2-7; possible D gene TRBD1, 6 bases. V shed 1 base and J shed 4 bases, with 8 bases lying between them. This CDR3 is built from 13 residues. The CDR3: CASSLGTEYEQYC. As DNA, the CDR3 is TGTGCCAGCAGTTTAGGGACAGAGTACGAGCAGTACTGC.

This clonotype occurred a few times. The V call is TRBV5-1, the J call TRBJ2-5, with D perhaps matching TRBD1 (6 bases). Looked up from germline, CDR1 is SGHRS and CDR2 is YFSETQ. V gave up 5 bases and J gave up 1 base, with 15 bases separating them. The CDR3 contains 15 residues. Here the CDR3 reads CASSRSVRGQETQYF. The CDR3 region has the DNA TGCGCCAGCAGTCGAAGTGTCAGGGGCCAAGAGACCCAGTACTTC.

The table lists this clonotype with a count of one. The DNA for the CDR3 is TGTGCCAGCAGCACCCGACTAGCGGGGGGTCGCACAGATACGCAGTATTTT. Protein: CASSTRLAGGRTDTQYF. The J gene is TRBJ2-3, the V gene TRBV9; 13 nucleotides line up with TRBD2. V was pared by 4 bases and J by 1 base, with 6 bases of the junction left unmatched. Germline-derived CDR1 and CDR2 are SGDLS and YYNGEE. This CDR3 region has 17 residues.

This clonotype was seen only a few times. The chain couples TRBV20-1 to TRBJ2-5; D is unclear. The V and J ends lost 8 bases and 5 bases respectively, with 12 bases between them. Germline V gene sequence: CDR1 DFQATT, CDR2 SNEGSKA (reference sequence). The CDR3 has 11 residues. CDR3 sequence (DNA): TGCAGTCCGGGTTTTGGGGAGACCCAGTACTTC. Its protein product is CSPGFGETQYF.

This clonotype has ten or more counts. The chain uses TRBV12-3 or TRBV12-4 and TRBJ2-6, with D uncertain. The CDR3 is 12 amino acids. V gave up 6 bases and J gave up 2 bases, with 2 bases separating them. This CDR3 is CASRAGANVLTF. DNA for the CDR3: TGTGCCAGCAGGGCTGGGGCCAACGTCCTGACTTTC.

CDR3 in amino acids: CASSPTVGQGNYGYTF. The CDR3 nucleotides read TGTGCCAGCTCACCAACAGTGGGACAGGGAAACTATGGCTACACCTTC. The chain is built from TRBV18 and TRBJ1-2; 9 bases agree with TRBD1. The CDR3 totals 16 residues. Germline CDR1 KGHSH, CDR2 LQKENI. The ends lost 2 bases at V and 2 bases at J; junction bases unmatched: 6.

V gene TRBV20-1 combines with J gene TRBJ2-1; 9 bases align to TRBD2. V lost 8 bases to trimming and J lost 5 bases; unmatched junction nucleotides: 10. Germline lookup yields CDR1 DFQATT and CDR2 SNEGSKA (reference sequence). CDR3 length equals 14 residues. The CDR3 sequence: CSTLAGDGDNEQFF. The DNA for the CDR3 is TGCAGTACTTTAGCGGGAGATGGAGACAATGAGCAGTTCTTC.

The V and J genes are TRBV7-9 and TRBJ1-1; D remains ambiguous. V was cut by 2 bases and J by 0 bases, with 7 bases left in between. This CDR3 comprises 14 residues. The germline V gene encodes CDR1 SEHNR and CDR2 FQNEAQ (reference sequence). CDR3 nucleotide sequence: TGTGCCAGCAGCTTAATACAGCTGAACACTGAAGCTTTCTTT. It yields the protein CASSLIQLNTEAFF.

This clonotype was detected once. The junction differs from germline at one of its ends, possibly a read error. The chain uses TRBV5-1 and TRBJ1-2; 9 positions agree with TRBD1. CDR3 length equals 13 residues. Germline V gene sequence: CDR1 SGHRS, CDR2 YFSETQ. The CDR3: CASSLGQGDGCTF. CDR3 nucleotide sequence: TGCGCCAGCAGCTTGGGACAGGGGGATGGCTGCACCTTC.

The V gene is TRBV9, the J gene TRBJ1-2; D may be TRBD1 (5 bases). Germline CDR1 is SGDLS and CDR2 is YYNGEE. Trimming cost V 3 bases and J 10 bases, with 13 bases left between them. The CDR3 is 12 amino acids. The DNA of the CDR3 is TGTGCCAGCAGCGGGGGCCTTAATGACTACACCTTC. It yields the protein CASSGGLNDYTF.

The DNA of the CDR3 is TGTGCCAGCAGCTCGATCAAAAGGACAGGCGATTATGGCTACACCTTC. Protein sequence: CASSSIKRTGDYGYTF. The rearrangement joins TRBV11-2 to TRBJ1-2, with TRBD1 matching over 7 bases. CDR1 is SGHAT, CDR2 FQNNGV, per germline. V was clipped by 4 bases and J by 5 bases; unmatched bases: 13. The CDR3 has 16 residues.